A selection of T cell receptor beta chains follows, all from one sample in a study of CD8 T cells in Susac syndrome. TCRdb ran MiXCR on the immunoSEQ multiplex PCR reads and lists one entry per CDR3 protein. The sample consists of roughly 200,000 distinct CDR3 sequences, less than 95% of them appearing once. The source material was CD4+ T cells from PBMCs. These receptors originate from a human donor in good health. The CDR3 runs from the conserved cysteine through the conserved F or W. Rows give clone size only sometimes, using once, few, many, or a class for an expanded clone.

CDR3 protein: CASRFAGANEQFF; J gene: TRBJ2-1; V gene: TRBV7-2; clone size: .
CDR3 protein: CSAGTPQNTEAFF; J gene: TRBJ1-1; V gene: TRBV20-1; clone size: .
CDR3 protein: CASTAGVLYNEQFF; J gene: TRBJ2-1; V gene: TRBV28; clone size: .
CDR3 protein: CASSRGTGNEKLFF; J gene: TRBJ1-4; V gene: TRBV4-2; clone size: .
CDR3 protein: CATSRDRGIYEQYF; J gene: TRBJ2-7; V gene: TRBV15; clone size: .
CDR3 protein: CASSSRTGMNTEAFF; J gene: TRBJ1-1; V gene: TRBV4-3; clone size: .
CDR3 protein: CASSSAGLAGVNEQFF; J gene: TRBJ2-1; V gene: TRBV27; clone size: .
CDR3 protein: CASSPGTSGRQDTQYF; J gene: TRBJ2-3; V gene: TRBV18; clone size: .
CDR3 protein: CASSWTSGTQYF; J gene: TRBJ2-3; V gene: TRBV6-2/TRBV6-3; clone size: once
CDR3 protein: CATSDEIRPYNEQFF; J gene: TRBJ2-1; V gene: TRBV24-1; clone size: .
CDR3 protein: CATSRAGLAGYSGANVLTF; J gene: TRBJ2-6; V gene: TRBV15; clone size: .
CDR3 protein: CASSPGVAGELFF; J gene: TRBJ2-2; V gene: TRBV9; clone size: .
CDR3 protein: CASSLAPAGGFYEQYF; J gene: TRBJ2-7; V gene: TRBV11-2; clone size: .
CDR3 protein: CASNRGGRAQNEQFF; J gene: TRBJ2-1; V gene: TRBV7-9; clone size: .
CDR3 protein: CASSTNGRDNEQFF; J gene: TRBJ2-1; V gene: TRBV28; clone size: .
CDR3 protein: CASSLGGTLNEKLFF; J gene: TRBJ1-4; V gene: TRBV9; clone size: .
CDR3 protein: CASSLETDLAQYF; J gene: TRBJ2-3; V gene: TRBV11-2; clone size: .
CDR3 protein: CSVEDIAGVTDTQYF; J gene: TRBJ2-3; V gene: TRBV29-1; clone size: once
CDR3 protein: CASRHREEAKNIQYF; J gene: TRBJ2-4; V gene: TRBV12-3/TRBV12-4; clone size: once
CDR3 protein: CASSSREGLFGEQYF; J gene: TRBJ2-7; V gene: TRBV7-9; clone size: .
CDR3 protein: CSARGSRLASEQFF; J gene: TRBJ2-1; V gene: TRBV20-1; clone size: .
CDR3 protein: CSARDFRTGDYGYTF; J gene: TRBJ1-2; V gene: TRBV20-1; clone size: once
CDR3 protein: CSARGLGTDTQYF; J gene: TRBJ2-3; V gene: TRBV20-1; clone size: few
CDR3 protein: CASSPLRTSLNEQFF; J gene: TRBJ2-1; V gene: TRBV14; clone size: once
CDR3 protein: CASSLAGLSYEQYF; J gene: TRBJ2-7; V gene: TRBV2; clone size: .
CDR3 protein: CASSIDFEETQYF; J gene: TRBJ2-5; V gene: TRBV19; clone size: .
CDR3 protein: CSASISAEGGQFF; J gene: TRBJ2-1; V gene: TRBV20-1; clone size: .
CDR3 protein: CSARPPGTGGQPQHF; J gene: TRBJ1-5; V gene: TRBV20-1; clone size: .
CDR3 protein: CASSLSGVDTGELFF; J gene: TRBJ2-2; V gene: TRBV7-3; clone size: .
CDR3 protein: CASSPLFRYEKLFF; J gene: TRBJ1-4; V gene: TRBV27; clone size: .
CDR3 protein: CSAEREQDIQYF; J gene: TRBJ2-4; V gene: TRBV20-1; clone size: .
CDR3 protein: CASSQDRDRRPQHF; J gene: TRBJ1-5; V gene: TRBV12-3/TRBV12-4; clone size: .
CDR3 protein: CASSVDGHSEAFF; J gene: TRBJ1-1; V gene: TRBV5-1; clone size: .
CDR3 protein: CSAPNPGGSYEQYF; J gene: TRBJ2-7; V gene: TRBV20-1; clone size: .
CDR3 protein: CASSRDRGHGYTF; J gene: TRBJ1-2; V gene: TRBV5-6; clone size: .
CDR3 protein: CASSGRVTGELFF; J gene: TRBJ2-2; V gene: TRBV5-1; clone size: .